Below, 11 T cell receptor beta chains from the same sample are listed, as sequenced in a study of blood T cell repertoires in COVID-19 (dated by TCRdb to about 2020). The library was made by the immunoSEQ multiplex PCR assay. TCRdb took over this immuneACCESS table, retaining in-frame rearrangements with V and J assigned. Such tables are incomplete; in checked studies, under half of the missing clones stem from an unresolved V gene, and the remainder is unexplained. For this sample there are 95,000 to 150,000 clones; about 85% appear just once. Around 9.9% of the sample lies in the top ten. Material for sequencing was peripheral blood. These receptors were taken from an elderly man with acute or convalescent COVID-19.

J is TRBJ2-3 and V is TRBV2; no clear D gene. V was clipped by 2 bases and J by 3 bases, with 6 bases between them. The CDR3 covers 13 residues. Germline V gene data show CDR1 as SNHLY and CDR2 as FYNNEI. CDR3 nucleotides: TGTGCCAGCAGTGAAATCGGTACAGATACGCAGTATTTT. It yields the protein CASSEIGTDTQYF.

The chain has TRBV6-5 and TRBJ2-3; 8 nucleotides agree with TRBD2. The germline V gene has CDR1 MNHEY and CDR2 SVGAGI. CDR3 length: 14 residues. V was pared by 6 bases and J by 4 bases, with 6 bases of the junction left unmatched. The CDR3 sequence is CASRAGVPPDTQYF. CDR3 DNA sequence: TGTGCCAGCAGAGCGGGGGTCCCCCCAGATACGCAGTATTTT.

Only a few counts were recorded for this clone. This chain connects TRBV9 to TRBJ2-1; 11 nucleotides agree with TRBD2. The CDR3 has 15 amino acids. The V and J ends lost 3 bases and 5 bases, in that order; junction bases with no gene match: 4. CDR1 SGDLS and CDR2 YYNGEE come from the germline V gene. The CDR3 coding sequence is TGTGCCAGCAGCGCCGGGACTAGCGGCGACAATGAGCAGTTCTTC. Amino acids: CASSAGTSGDNEQFF.

The chain recombines TRBV9 with TRBJ2-5, with TRBD1 matching 10 bases. The ends lost 4 bases at V and 5 bases at J; junction bases unmatched: 8. The CDR3 spans 15 residues. Germline loops: CDR1 SGDLS, CDR2 YYNGEE. The CDR3 coding sequence is TGTGCCAGCAGCCTAGGGACAGGGGTAAGGGAGACCCAGTACTTC. Amino acids: CASSLGTGVRETQYF.

The chain links TRBV28 to TRBJ1-2, with D uncertain. The CDR3 contains 12 residues. The V gene lost 8 bases and the J gene lost 2 bases, with 9 bases spanning the gap. Germline V gene data show CDR1 as MDHEN and CDR2 as SYDVKM. The CDR3 DNA follows: TGTGCCAGCGCGCGATTAAACTATGGCTACACCTTC. It is translated as CASARLNYGYTF.

The CDR3 DNA follows: TGCGCCAGCAGCTTCGCGGGACTAGCGGCCCACGAGCAGTACTTC. Translated: CASSFAGLAAHEQYF. The rearrangement uses TRBV5-1 and TRBJ2-7; 11 bases fit TRBD2. The CDR3 consists of 15 residues. CDR1 SGHRS and CDR2 YFSETQ come from the germline V gene. V was clipped by 2 bases and J by 5 bases; unmatched bases: 6.

This clone was counted only a few times. The chain employs TRBV5-1 and TRBJ2-4; 10 nucleotides line up with TRBD1. Germline assignment: CDR1 SGHRS and CDR2 YFSETQ. The CDR3 is 13 residues long. V was clipped by 4 bases and J by 7 bases; unmatched bases: 2. This chain's CDR3 is CASSPGQGNIQYF. In DNA, the CDR3 is TGCGCCAGCAGCCCGGGACAGGGGAACATTCAGTACTTC.

The chain joins TRBV5-1 to TRBJ2-2; 9 nucleotides agree with TRBD1. CDR1 is SGHRS, CDR2 YFSETQ, per germline. J gave up 4 bases and V 7 bases, and 11 bases lay outside the gene matches. This CDR3 is 16 amino acids long. In DNA, the CDR3 is TGCGCCAGCGTGCCTCCGGGACAGGGCCCCACCGGGGAGCTGTTTTTT. Amino acid sequence: CASVPPGQGPTGELFF.

The rearrangement joins TRBV18 to TRBJ2-7; D unclear. The CDR3 sequence is 15 residues long. Germline CDR1 KGHSH, CDR2 LQKENI. V shed 3 bases and J shed 6 bases, with 18 bases lying between them. Written as DNA, the CDR3 is TGTGCCAGCTCACCCACAGTAACGGCAAGTGGCGAGCAGTACTTC. Its translation: CASSPTVTASGEQYF.

The chain joins TRBV18 to TRBJ2-7, with D maybe TRBD2 (6 bases). Between the trimmed V and J ends, which lost 6 bases and 2 bases, there was a span of 14 bases. In germline, CDR1 is KGHSH, CDR2 LQKENI. The CDR3 is 14 residues long. CDR3 sequence reads: CASSRDSSPYEQYF. CDR3 sequence (DNA): TGTGCCAGCTCGCGGGACTCTAGCCCCTACGAGCAGTACTTC.

The chain uses TRBV19 and TRBJ1-5; the match to TRBD1 covers 8 bases. J lost 9 bases, V lost 2 bases, and 12 bases had no gene match. The CDR3 loop spans 16 amino acids. Germline V gene sequence: CDR1 LNHDA, CDR2 SQIVND (reference sequence). For the CDR3, the DNA is TGTGCCAGTAGTATATTCCAGGGGGCCGCCGGAGGGCCCCAGCATTTT. Protein sequence: CASSIFQGAAGGPQHF.